This T cell receptor beta chain was sequenced during a study of T cell responses to AZD1222 COVID-19 vaccine. Remarks on this clone: Its specificity is not known.

Assay: immunoSEQ multiplex PCR; the TCRdb copy retains only in-frame clones and omits some. The repertoire holds about 150,000 clones, with roughly 82% as singletons. General study points: Scientists sampled the repertoires only once the peak T cell response had passed. Along spike, vaccine-associated CD4 TCRs were found throughout, with dominance at 160-218 and 743-854.

The receptor comes from an adult in good health. This specimen was peripheral blood, taken on day 0 of AZD1222 vaccination.

CDR3 nucleotides: TGTGCCAGTAGTTCGAAGGGGACCAAATCCTACGAGCAGTACTTC. This sequence encodes CASSSKGTKSYEQYF. This chain uses TRBV19 with TRBJ2-7, with D perhaps being TRBD1 or TRBD2 (5 bases each). This CDR3 is 15 amino acids long. Germline V gene sequence: CDR1 LNHDA, CDR2 SQIVND (reference sequence). V gave up 5 bases and J gave up 1 base, with 15 bases separating them.